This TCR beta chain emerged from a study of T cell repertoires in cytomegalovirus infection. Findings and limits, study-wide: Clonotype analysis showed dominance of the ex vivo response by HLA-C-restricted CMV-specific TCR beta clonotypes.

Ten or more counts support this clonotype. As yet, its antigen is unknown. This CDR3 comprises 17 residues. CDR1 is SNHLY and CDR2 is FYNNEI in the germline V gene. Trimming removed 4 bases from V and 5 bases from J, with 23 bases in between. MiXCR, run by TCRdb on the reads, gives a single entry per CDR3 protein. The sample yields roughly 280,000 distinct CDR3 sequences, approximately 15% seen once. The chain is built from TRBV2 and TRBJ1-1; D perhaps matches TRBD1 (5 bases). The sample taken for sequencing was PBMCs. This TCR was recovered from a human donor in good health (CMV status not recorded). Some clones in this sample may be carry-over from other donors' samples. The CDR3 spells CASSVSESGLVGTEAFF. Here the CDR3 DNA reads TGTGCCAGCAGTGTTAGTGAGTCAGGGTTGGTGGGTACTGAAGCTTTCTTT.